This TCR beta chain came from a study of a mutant IDH1 vaccine in newly diagnosed glioma. At the level of the study: Vaccinations, eight in total, occurred in weeks 1, 3, 5, 7, 11, 15, 19, 23. Vaccine dosing followed radiotherapy by 4-6 weeks, or accompanied temozolomide cycles. Treated patients, averaging approximately 40 years, were 62.5% male and around 40% female.

Stated time point: week 5, during vaccination. Alongside topical imiquimod, each dose of vaccine comprised 300 ug of mutant IDH1 20-mer peptide. Sequencing was performed with immunoSEQ multiplex PCR; in TCRdb, only in-frame clones are kept and a portion is missing. In the table there are 40,000 to 65,000 clones, just under 80% of which are singletons. As for this clone: Its antigen is not identified.

After removal of 1 base from V and 5 bases from J, the junction contained 10 bases not matched to a gene. Germline CDR1 reads MGHRA; CDR2 reads YSYEKL. The length of the CDR3 is 19 residues. Sequenced material: PBMCs, taken from a glioma patient whose treatment included an IDH1 peptide vaccine. The TCR comes from a woman between 35 and 50 years old with glioma. The V and J genes are TRBV4-1 and TRBJ2-2; 13 bases align to TRBD2. The CDR3 is CASSQVAGLAGSLTGELFF. DNA of the CDR3: TGCGCCAGCAGCCAAGTGGCGGGACTAGCGGGGTCACTAACCGGGGAGCTGTTTTTT.